Shown below are 20 T cell receptor beta chains from a single sample sequenced in a study of T cells after yellow fever vaccination (dated by TCRdb to about 2019). The sample's treatment or condition, from its label and the paper: live attenuated yellow fever vaccine strain. To prepare the library, 5' RACE was applied. Sequencing took place on an Illumina HiSeq 2500. TCRdb reanalyzed the raw reads on its own, using fastp at Q25 for trimming and MiXCR for clone calling, and kept in-frame beta chains. Rows are unified per CDR3 protein, each entry keeping the most common DNA and genes. This sample comprises approximately 74,000 distinct CDR3 sequences, 5.9% of them detected only once. Roughly 2.3% of the sample is taken by the ten largest. Material: CD4+ T cells sorted from PBMCs, obtained roughly 15 days after the first yellow fever vaccination. The receptors stem from a man aged 18 to 30 who received the YFV17D yellow fever vaccine.

This clonotype was recorded many times. The chain recombines TRBV4-3 with TRBJ1-2; no clear D gene. Between the trimmed V and J ends, which lost 1 base and 2 bases, there was a span of 8 bases. CDR3 length: 14 amino acids. CDR1 is LGHNA, CDR2 YSLEER, per germline. The CDR3 nucleotides read TGCGCCAGCAGCCAAGCAACATTAAACTATGGCTACACCTTC. Translating it yields CASSQATLNYGYTF.

This clonotype was observed many times. The chain recombines TRBV27 with TRBJ2-7; 9 nucleotides match TRBD1. Per germline, CDR1 MNHEY and CDR2 SMNVEV (reference sequence). The CDR3 loop spans 15 amino acids. Losses at the gene ends were 3 bases for V and 3 bases for J; bases not matched to a gene: 6. The CDR3 coding sequence is TGTGCCAGCAGTTTTCGGGACAGGGTATTCTACGAGCAGTACGTC. It encodes CASSFRDRVFYEQYV.

The table lists this clonotype with many counts. The chain uses TRBV12-3 or TRBV12-4 and TRBJ2-5, with D tentatively TRBD2 (5 bases). The CDR3 sequence is 15 residues long. Deletions cut 5 bases from V and 0 bases from J, with 13 bases between. For the CDR3, the DNA is TGTGCCAGCAGTCCCCGCGGGCGGAACCAAGAGACCCAGTACTTC. Translated: CASSPRGRNQETQYF.

This clonotype appeared many times. The chain couples TRBV28 to TRBJ2-7, with D perhaps TRBD2 (5 bases). Germline-derived CDR1 and CDR2 are MDHEN and SYDVKM. The germline V and J ends were trimmed by 5 bases and 0 bases, with 23 bases remaining between them. The CDR3 has 18 amino acids. In DNA, the CDR3 is TGTGCCAGCAGTCCCCGAAGTGGATGGCTAGAGGGCTCCTACGAGCAGTACGTC. It codes for CASSPRSGWLEGSYEQYV.

In its sample, this clonotype was seen many times. This chain links TRBV29-1 with TRBJ1-2; tentative D call: TRBD1 (5 bases). This CDR3 has 13 amino acids. The ends were cut back, 6 bases at V and 3 bases at J, with 14 bases in the middle. The germline gives CDR1 SQVTM, CDR2 ANQGSEA. In DNA form, the CDR3 reads TGCAGCGTGGGGAGGGGCAGGGACTATGGCTACACCTTC. Translation gives CSVGRGRDYGYTF.

There are many counts of this clonotype. The chain carries TRBV23-1 and TRBJ2-1, with 8 bases that match TRBD2. TRBV23-1 belongs to the ORF category, with a function that is uncertain. With 2 bases clipped from V and 1 base from J, the junction kept 7 bases outside the gene matches. The CDR3 covers 17 residues. The CDR3 DNA follows: TGCGCCAGCAGTCAACCGCTGGCGGGGGGTTCCTACAATGAGCAGTTCTTC. Protein: CASSQPLAGGSYNEQFF.

This clonotype was seen a few times. The J gene is TRBJ2-3, the V gene TRBV7-2; 9 positions agree with TRBD2. The CDR3 covers 15 residues. Germline trimming cut 7 bases from V and 6 bases from J; bases unmatched to any gene: 11. Germline lookup yields CDR1 SGHTA and CDR2 FQGNSA. In DNA form, the CDR3 reads TGTGCCAGCACCGCCATCCTAGCGGGGTCTGATACGCAGTATTTT. Amino acid sequence: CASTAILAGSDTQYF.

In this sample, this clonotype turned up many times. The chain joins TRBV20-1 to TRBJ1-2; possible D gene TRBD1, 6 bases. The germline gives CDR1 DFQATT, CDR2 SNEGSKA (reference sequence). This CDR3 has 11 amino acids. The V end was cut by 7 bases, the J end by 5 bases, with 11 bases between. DNA for the CDR3: TGCAGTGGAACAGGGACGTATGGCTACACCTTC. Protein sequence: CSGTGTYGYTF.

This clonotype was detected ten times or more. This chain joins TRBV15 and TRBJ2-7, with 8 bases that match TRBD1. Germline-derived CDR1 and CDR2 are LNHNV and YYDKDF (reference sequence). This CDR3 has 15 residues. V shed 5 bases, J shed 0 bases, and the junction held 6 bases outside the gene matches. This chain's CDR3 is CATSGQGLSSYEQYF. For the CDR3, the DNA is TGTGCCACCAGCGGACAGGGACTTAGCTCCTACGAGCAGTACTTC.

This clonotype was seen many times. The J gene is TRBJ1-4, the V gene TRBV7-9; no reliable D call. Trimming shortened V by 1 base and J by 10 bases, and 7 bases separated the two germline ends. Germline CDR1 and CDR2: SEHNR and FQNEAQ (reference sequence). This CDR3 comprises 12 residues. The chain's CDR3 is CASSLESGKLFF. The CDR3 DNA is TGTGCCAGCAGCTTAGAATCGGGAAAACTGTTTTTT.

Ten or more counts support this clonotype. In nucleotides, the CDR3 is TGCGCCAGCAGCTTAGGCAGGACTAATGAAAAACTGTTTTTT. Amino acids: CASSLGRTNEKLFF. The chain is built from TRBV5-1 and TRBJ1-4; no definite D call. Germline V gene sequence: CDR1 SGHRS, CDR2 YFSETQ. The CDR3 runs to 14 residues. Trimming took off 2 bases at V and 2 bases at J, with 7 bases between the two ends.

This clonotype was counted ten times or more. This chain connects TRBV5-1 to TRBJ1-4; D is unclear. The CDR3 is 13 amino acids. V was shortened by 1 base and J by 6 bases, with 7 bases between the two germline ends. Germline V gene sequence: CDR1 SGHRS, CDR2 YFSETQ. This CDR3 is CASSLPPDEKLFF. Here the CDR3 DNA reads TGCGCCAGCAGCTTGCCGCCGGATGAAAAACTGTTTTTT.

Ten or more counts support this clonotype. The rearrangement joins TRBV12-3 or TRBV12-4 to TRBJ1-2; D is unresolved. The length of the CDR3 is 14 residues. V lost 2 bases and J lost 4, with 11 bases in between. As DNA, the CDR3 is TGTGCCAGCAGTTTACTCGGGCCCGGCTATGGCTACACCTTC. This gives the protein CASSLLGPGYGYTF.

At least ten counts were recorded for this clonotype. CDR3 sequence: CSAASGGYEQFF. DNA for the CDR3: TGCAGTGCTGCTAGCGGGGGGTATGAGCAGTTCTTC. The chain couples TRBV20-1 to TRBJ2-1, with 11 nucleotides matching TRBD2. Per germline, CDR1 DFQATT and CDR2 SNEGSKA (reference sequence). The ends lost 5 bases at V and 8 bases at J; junction bases unmatched: 2. CDR3 size: 12 residues.

This clonotype showed up just a few times. This chain links TRBV3-1 with TRBJ2-5; D is undetermined. Trimming left V 1 base short and J 5 bases short, with 11 bases between. The CDR3 is 14 amino acids. Germline V gene lookup returns CDR1 LGHDT and CDR2 YNNKEL (reference sequence). In nucleotides, the CDR3 is TGTGCCAGCAGCCAAGCGCCCACCAGGGAGACCCAGTACTTC. It encodes CASSQAPTRETQYF.

This clonotype was picked up many times. The chain carries TRBV7-2 and TRBJ2-4; D is undetermined. Per the germline V gene, CDR1 is SGHTA and CDR2 is FQGNSA. Trimming removed 3 bases from V and 8 bases from J, with 17 bases in between. CDR3 length: 15 residues. In DNA form, the CDR3 reads TGTGCCAGCAGCTTGGGCTTCTCTGCGGAGCACATTCAGTACTTC. It codes for CASSLGFSAEHIQYF.

This clonotype was recorded at least ten times. V usage is TRBV4-3 and J usage is TRBJ2-7, with TRBD1 identical over 8 bases. This CDR3 is 15 amino acids long. From germline, CDR1 is LGHNA and CDR2 YSLEER. Losses at the gene ends were 3 bases for V and 4 bases for J; bases not matched to a gene: 8. As DNA, the CDR3 is TGCGCCAGCAGCCATGCAGGGGGCCCGCGATACGAGCAGTACTTC. Translation gives CASSHAGGPRYEQYF.

This clonotype was counted ten times or more. V is TRBV12-3 or TRBV12-4 and J is TRBJ2-7; 8 bases line up with TRBD1. This CDR3 spans 15 amino acids. Trimming at V came to 7 bases and at J to 4 bases, leaving 12 bases not matched to a gene. Here the CDR3 DNA reads TGTGCCAGCACCCCTTCCCAGGGGGCGCGATACGAGCAGTACTTC. Protein sequence: CASTPSQGARYEQYF.

This clonotype has a count of ten or more. V gene TRBV7-2 combines with J gene TRBJ2-7, with a tentative D call TRBD1 (5 bases). Trimming pared 2 bases from V and 2 bases from J, leaving 16 bases between. CDR1 SGHTA and CDR2 FQGNSA come from the germline V gene. CDR3 length: 16 residues. CDR3 bases: TGTGCCAGCAGCTTAAGAAATACAGGAACCCCCTACGAGCAGTACGTC. It encodes CASSLRNTGTPYEQYV.

This clonotype was detected ten times or more. This chain links TRBV7-2 with TRBJ2-2, with 8 bases fitting TRBD1. Germline V CDR1 and CDR2: SGHTA, FQGNSA. V lost 7 bases, J lost 4 bases, and 8 bases stayed unmatched. This CDR3 is 15 amino acids long. The CDR3 region has the DNA TGTGCCAGCAACGTACAGGGGGGTGGCACCGGGGAGCTGTTTTTT. Amino acids: CASNVQGGGTGELFF.